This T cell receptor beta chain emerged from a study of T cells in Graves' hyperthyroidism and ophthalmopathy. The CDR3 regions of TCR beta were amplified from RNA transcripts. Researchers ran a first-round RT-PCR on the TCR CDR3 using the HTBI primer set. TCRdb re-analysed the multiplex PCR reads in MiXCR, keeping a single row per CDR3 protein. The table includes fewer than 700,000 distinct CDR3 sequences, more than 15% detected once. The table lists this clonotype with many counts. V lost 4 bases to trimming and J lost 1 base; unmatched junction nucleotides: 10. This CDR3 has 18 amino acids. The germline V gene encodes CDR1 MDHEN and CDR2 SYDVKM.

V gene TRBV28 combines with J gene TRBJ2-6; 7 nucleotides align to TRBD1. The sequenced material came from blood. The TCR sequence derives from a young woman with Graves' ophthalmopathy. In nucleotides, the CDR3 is TGTGCCAGCAGTTCTGAACAGGGGAGAGGGTCTGGGGCCAACGTCCTGACTTTC. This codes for CASSSEQGRGSGANVLTF.